This T cell receptor beta chain was captured in a study of T cell changes during pregnancy in multiple sclerosis. Trimming took 5 bases from V and 0 from J, leaving 9 bases between them. The CDR3 is 13 amino acids. Germline V lookup: CDR1 SQVTM, CDR2 ANQGSEA. In its sample, this clone was seen once. Clones were read by immunoSEQ multiplex PCR, and TCRdb kept only the in-frame ones, dropping some. The repertoire holds about 64,000 clones, with 95% to 97% as singletons. This chain uses TRBV29-1 with TRBJ2-3; D is possibly TRBD1 (5 bases). This receptor was identified in a female donor with multiple sclerosis, enrolled in a pregnancy study. This specimen consisted of CD8+ T cells from peripheral blood mononuclear cells, obtained after pregnancy. The CDR3 spells CSVPQGSTDTQYF. The CDR3 coding sequence is TGCAGCGTTCCTCAGGGAAGCACAGATACGCAGTATTTT.